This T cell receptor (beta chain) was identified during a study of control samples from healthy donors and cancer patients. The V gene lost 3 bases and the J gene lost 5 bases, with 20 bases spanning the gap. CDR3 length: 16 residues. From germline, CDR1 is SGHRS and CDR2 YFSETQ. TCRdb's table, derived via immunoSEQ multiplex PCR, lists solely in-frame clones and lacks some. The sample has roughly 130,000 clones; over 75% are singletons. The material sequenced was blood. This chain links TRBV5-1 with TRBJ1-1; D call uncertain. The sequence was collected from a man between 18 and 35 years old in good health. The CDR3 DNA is TGCGCCAGCAGCTGGCACCTAAGGACCAGTGGGACTGAAGCTTTCTTT. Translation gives CASSWHLRTSGTEAFF.